This T cell receptor (beta chain) was found in a study of blood T cells in healthy people across ages. V was clipped by 6 bases and J by 1 base, with 6 bases between them. Germline CDR1 is ENHRY and CDR2 is SYGVKD. The CDR3 runs 12 residues. Alongside a J-beta primer mix, a sample-barcoded 5' primer served in a second PCR lasting roughly 6 to 11 cycles. MiXCR, applied by TCRdb to the 5' RACE reads, yields one record per CDR3 protein. The sample shows 700,000 to 900,000 distinct CDR3 sequences, about a quarter of them seen only once. The sample holds a few counts of this clonotype. These same data were also listed under a study on T cells of mothers and their children.

This chain uses TRBV10-3 with TRBJ1-2, with no clear D. The receptor comes from a boy aged 5-17 years in good health. The sequenced sample consisted of blood. CDR3 sequence reads: CAIRGDNYGYTF. The CDR3 nucleotides read TGTGCCATCAGAGGCGATAACTATGGCTACACCTTC.